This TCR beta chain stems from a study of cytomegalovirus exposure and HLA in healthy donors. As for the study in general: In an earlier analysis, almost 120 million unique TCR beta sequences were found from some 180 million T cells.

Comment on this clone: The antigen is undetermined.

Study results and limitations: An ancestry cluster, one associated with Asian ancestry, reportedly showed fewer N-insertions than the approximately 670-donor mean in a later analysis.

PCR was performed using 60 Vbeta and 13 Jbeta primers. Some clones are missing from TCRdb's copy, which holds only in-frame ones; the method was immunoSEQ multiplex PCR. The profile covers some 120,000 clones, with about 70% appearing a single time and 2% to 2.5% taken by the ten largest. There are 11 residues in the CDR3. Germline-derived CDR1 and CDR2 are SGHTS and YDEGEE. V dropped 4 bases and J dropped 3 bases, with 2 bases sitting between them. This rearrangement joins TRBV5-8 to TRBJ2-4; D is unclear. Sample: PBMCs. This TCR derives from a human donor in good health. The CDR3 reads CASSLKNIQYF. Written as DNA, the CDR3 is TGTGCCAGCAGCCTCAAAAACATTCAGTACTTC.